This T cell receptor (beta chain) derives from a study of blood T cell repertoires in COVID-19. Study-wide background: The United States, Italy and Spain supplied acute and convalescent COVID-19 samples. T cells, B-cell-depleted T cells, or PBMCs provided the cDNA or gDNA that served as material.

The CDR3 covers 16 residues. Deletions cut 0 bases from V and 4 bases from J, with 13 bases between. Germline values: CDR1 GTSNPN, CDR2 SVGIG (reference sequence). Libraries were prepared by immunoSEQ multiplex PCR; TCRdb keeps only in-frame clonotypes and omits some of them. Found here are 150,000 to 180,000 clones, 78% of them singletons; the top ten hold 1.5% to 2%. The rearrangement links TRBV30 to TRBJ1-6, with a weak D call TRBD1 (6 bases). This receptor was identified in a man older than 75 with acute or convalescent COVID-19. The source material was peripheral blood. CDR3 in DNA: TGTGCCTGGAGTGTACCACAGGGCTTTTATAATTCACCCCTCCACTTT. It encodes CAWSVPQGFYNSPLHF.